Listed here are 9 T cell receptor beta chains from one sample, sequenced in a study of cytomegalovirus exposure and HLA in healthy donors. The PCR was carried out with 60 Vbeta primers and 13 Jbeta primers. Some clones are missing from TCRdb's copy, which holds only in-frame ones; the method was immunoSEQ multiplex PCR. The table records roughly 200,000 clones, around 75% of them present only once. The specimen was PBMCs. These TCRs come from a woman between 25 and 40 years old in good health and CMV-seronegative.

The chain combines TRBV5-1 with TRBJ2-1; weak D call: TRBD1 (5 bases). The CDR3 sequence is 15 residues long. V dropped 0 bases and J dropped 3 bases, with 10 bases sitting between them. Germline values: CDR1 SGHRS, CDR2 YFSETQ. In nucleotides, the CDR3 is TGCGCCAGCAGCTTGGGGCAGGGTGACTACAATGAGCAGTTCTTC. It codes for CASSLGQGDYNEQFF.

This chain's CDR3 is CAWIFSTGTGYTF. The DNA for the CDR3 is TGTGCCTGGATTTTTTCGACAGGGACCGGCTACACCTTC. The rearrangement uses TRBV30 and TRBJ1-2; TRBD1 agrees at 7 bases. V was clipped by 4 bases and J by 8 bases; unmatched bases: 10. The CDR3 extends over 13 amino acids. From germline, CDR1 is GTSNPN and CDR2 SVGIG (reference sequence). Variable domain in full (rest from reference TRBV30 and TRBJ1-2): SQTIHQWPATLVQPVGSPLSLECTVEGTSNPNLYWYRQAAGRGLQLLFYSVGIGQISSEVPQNLSASRPQDRQFILSSKKLLLSDSGFYLCAWIFSTGTGYTFGSGTRLTVV.

V usage is TRBV4-1 and J usage is TRBJ1-2, with TRBD1 as a possible D gene (5 bases). The CDR3 has 15 residues. Germline V gene sequence: CDR1 MGHRA, CDR2 YSYEKL. V shed 3 bases and J shed 2 bases, with 13 bases lying between them. The CDR3 nucleotides are TGCGCCAGCAGCCATCCAAGGGAGGGGAACTATGGCTACACCTTC. It is translated as CASSHPREGNYGYTF.

The rearrangement joins TRBV12-5 to TRBJ2-2, with 7 bases lining up with TRBD2. CDR1 and CDR2 from the germline V gene are LGHNT and FRNRAP. CDR3 length equals 16 residues. The V segment lost 2 bases and the J segment 0 bases; nucleotides outside the gene matches: 3. The CDR3 loop is CASGLRSGANTGELFF. CDR3 in DNA: TGTGCTAGTGGTTTGCGGAGCGGGGCGAACACCGGGGAGCTGTTTTTT.

V gene TRBV2 combines with J gene TRBJ1-5; perhaps TRBD1 as D (6 bases). Trimming stripped 6 bases from V and 0 bases from J, with 9 bases between. This CDR3 is built from 14 residues. Per germline, CDR1 SNHLY and CDR2 FYNNEI. This CDR3 reads CASSGQFSNQPQHF. The CDR3, as DNA: TGTGCCAGCAGCGGACAGTTTAGCAATCAGCCCCAGCATTTT.

The V gene is TRBV5-8, the J gene TRBJ2-7, with D perhaps TRBD1 (5 bases). Germline CDR1 and CDR2: SGHTS and YDEGEE. This CDR3 is built from 15 residues. Trimming pared 0 bases from V and 2 bases from J, leaving 12 bases between. The CDR3 here is CASSLETDRAYEQYF. The CDR3 coding sequence is TGTGCCAGCAGCTTGGAAACCGACAGAGCCTACGAGCAGTACTTC.

The rearrangement uses TRBV4-1 and TRBJ1-3, with no clear D. CDR3 size: 14 residues. The germline V gene encodes CDR1 MGHRA and CDR2 YSYEKL. Trimming removed 1 base at V and 4 bases at J, with 8 bases between. The CDR3 here is CASSQVSGGNTIYF. The CDR3 nucleotides are TGCGCCAGCAGCCAAGTCTCCGGGGGAAACACCATATATTTT.

A single count supports this clone. The rearrangement links TRBV6-1 to TRBJ2-2; TRBD1 aligns across 8 bases. The CDR3 has 17 amino acids. Per germline, CDR1 MNHNS and CDR2 SASEGT. Trimming cost V 4 bases and J 7 bases; bases outside gene matches: 14. CDR3 protein: CASSGGQGRRKHGELFF. The CDR3, as DNA: TGTGCCAGCAGTGGAGGACAGGGTCGGAGGAAACACGGGGAGCTGTTTTTT.

The J gene is TRBJ2-5, the V gene TRBV10-1; possibly TRBD2 for D (6 bases). Trimming cost V 10 bases and J 7 bases, with 19 bases left between them. Germline V gene lookup returns CDR1 WNHNN and CDR2 SYGVQD (reference sequence). CDR3 size: 13 residues. CDR3 nucleotides: TGCGCCACTAACCGGGACTCCCTGGGGACCCAGTACTTC. Protein product: CATNRDSLGTQYF.